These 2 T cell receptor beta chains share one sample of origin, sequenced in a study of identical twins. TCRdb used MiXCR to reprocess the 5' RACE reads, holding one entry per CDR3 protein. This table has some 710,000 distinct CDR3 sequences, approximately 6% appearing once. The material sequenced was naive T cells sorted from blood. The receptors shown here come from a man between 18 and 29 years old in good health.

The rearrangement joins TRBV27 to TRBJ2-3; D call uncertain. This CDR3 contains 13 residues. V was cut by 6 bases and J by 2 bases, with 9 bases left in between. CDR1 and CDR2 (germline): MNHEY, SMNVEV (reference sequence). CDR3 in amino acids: CASSLTNTDTQYF. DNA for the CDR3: TGTGCCAGCAGCCTCACAAACACAGATACGCAGTATTTT.

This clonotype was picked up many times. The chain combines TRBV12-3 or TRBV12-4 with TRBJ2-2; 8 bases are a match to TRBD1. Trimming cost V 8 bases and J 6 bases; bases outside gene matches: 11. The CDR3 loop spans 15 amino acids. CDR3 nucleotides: TGTGCCAGCGACCGAATCGGACAGGGATCCGGGGAGCTGTTTTTT. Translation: CASDRIGQGSGELFF.